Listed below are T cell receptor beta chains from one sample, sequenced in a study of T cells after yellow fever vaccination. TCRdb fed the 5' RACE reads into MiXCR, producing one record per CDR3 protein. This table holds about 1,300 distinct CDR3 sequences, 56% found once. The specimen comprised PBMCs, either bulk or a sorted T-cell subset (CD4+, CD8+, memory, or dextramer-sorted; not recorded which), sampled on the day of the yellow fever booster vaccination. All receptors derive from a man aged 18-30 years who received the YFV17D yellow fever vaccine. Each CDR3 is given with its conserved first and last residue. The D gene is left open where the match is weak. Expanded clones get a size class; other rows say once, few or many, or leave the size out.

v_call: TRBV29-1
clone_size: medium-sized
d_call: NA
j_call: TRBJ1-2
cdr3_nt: TGCAGCGTTCCTGGGCCCACCGTCTATGGCTACACCTTC
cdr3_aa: CSVPGPTVYGYTF

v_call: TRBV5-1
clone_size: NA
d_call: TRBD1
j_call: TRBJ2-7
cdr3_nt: TGCGCCAGCAGCTTGGGGGGACAGGGGGCGAGAGAGCAGTACTTC
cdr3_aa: CASSLGGQGAREQYF

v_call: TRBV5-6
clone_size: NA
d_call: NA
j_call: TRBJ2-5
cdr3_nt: TGTGCCAGCAGCTTGGGGTCAGAAGAGACCCAGTACTTC
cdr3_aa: CASSLGSEETQYF

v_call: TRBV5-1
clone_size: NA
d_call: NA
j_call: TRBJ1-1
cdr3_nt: TGTGCCAGCAGCTTCAAGTCCTTGAACACTGAAGCTTTCTTT
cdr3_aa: CASSFKSLNTEAFF

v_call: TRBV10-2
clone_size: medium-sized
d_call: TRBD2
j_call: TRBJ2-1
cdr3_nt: TGCGCCACCCGCGGACTAGCCCTAGGGTTCTTC
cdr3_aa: CATRGLALGFF

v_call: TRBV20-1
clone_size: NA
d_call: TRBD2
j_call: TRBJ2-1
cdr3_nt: TGCAGTGCCCCTCCGAGGACTAGCGATGCTGAGCAGTTCTTC
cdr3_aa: CSAPPRTSDAEQFF

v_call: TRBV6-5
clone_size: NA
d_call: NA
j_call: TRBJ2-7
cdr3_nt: TGTGCCAGCAGGCCCACCCCCACGGGTCACTACGAGCAGTACTTC
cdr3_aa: CASRPTPTGHYEQYF

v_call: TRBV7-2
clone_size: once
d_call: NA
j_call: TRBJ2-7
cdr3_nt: TGTGCCAGCAGCTTAGAGGGGAGCTCCTACGAGCAGTACTTC
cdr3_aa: CASSLEGSSYEQYF

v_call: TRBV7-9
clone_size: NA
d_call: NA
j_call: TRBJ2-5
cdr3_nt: TGTGCCAGCAGCCCCCGGGACTTAGAGACCCAGTACTTC
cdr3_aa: CASSPRDLETQYF

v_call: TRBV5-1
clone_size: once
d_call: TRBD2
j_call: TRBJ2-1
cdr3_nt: TGCGCCAGTACCCTAGCGGGAAATGAGCAGTTCTTC
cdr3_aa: CASTLAGNEQFF

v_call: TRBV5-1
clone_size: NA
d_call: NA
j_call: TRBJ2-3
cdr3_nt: TGCGCCAGCAGCTTTGGGGGGACCAGCACAGATACGCAGTATTTT
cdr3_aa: CASSFGGTSTDTQYF

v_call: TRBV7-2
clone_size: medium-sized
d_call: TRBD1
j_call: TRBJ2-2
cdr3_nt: TGTGCCAGCAGCTTGTGGGGGACAGGGGACACCGGGGAGCTGTTTTTT
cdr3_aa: CASSLWGTGDTGELFF

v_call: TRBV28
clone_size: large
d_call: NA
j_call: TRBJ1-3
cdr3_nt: TGTGCCAGCAGTCCCCGCTTCTATCAAGGGGCTGGAAACACCATATATTTT
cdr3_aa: CASSPRFYQGAGNTIYF

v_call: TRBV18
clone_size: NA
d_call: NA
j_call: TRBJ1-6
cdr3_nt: TGTGCCAGCTCACCACAGAGGGATTCACCCCTCCACTTT
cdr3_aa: CASSPQRDSPLHF

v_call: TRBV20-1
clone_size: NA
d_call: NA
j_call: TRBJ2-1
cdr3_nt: TGCAGTGCTAGAGGGGAAAGCTCCTACAATGAGCAGTTCTTC
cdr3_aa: CSARGESSYNEQFF

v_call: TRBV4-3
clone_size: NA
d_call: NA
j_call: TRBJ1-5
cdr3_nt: TGCGCCAGCAGCCAAGATCGATATAGCAATCAGCCCCAGCATTTT
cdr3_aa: CASSQDRYSNQPQHF

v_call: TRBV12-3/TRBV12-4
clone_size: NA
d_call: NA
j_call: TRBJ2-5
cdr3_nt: TGTGCCAGCAACTTAAGGTTAGGAGAGACCCAGTACTTC
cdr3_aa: CASNLRLGETQYF

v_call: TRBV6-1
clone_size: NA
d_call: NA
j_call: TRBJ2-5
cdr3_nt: TGTGCCAGCAGTGAAGGAACAGCAGAGACCCAGTACTTC
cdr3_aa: CASSEGTAETQYF

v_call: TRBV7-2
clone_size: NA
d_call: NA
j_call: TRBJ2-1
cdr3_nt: TGTGCCAGCAGCTTAGACAGCGGGCGGGACTCTGAGCAGTTCTTC
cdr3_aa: CASSLDSGRDSEQFF

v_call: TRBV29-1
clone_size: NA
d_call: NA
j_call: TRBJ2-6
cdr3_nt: TGCAGCGTCTGGGCGGGGCGTGGGGCCAACGTCCTGACTTTC
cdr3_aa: CSVWAGRGANVLTF

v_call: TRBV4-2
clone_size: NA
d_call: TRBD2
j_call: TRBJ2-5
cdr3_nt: TGTGCCAGCAGCCCTACTAGCGGGGAGACCCAGTACTTC
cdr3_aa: CASSPTSGETQYF

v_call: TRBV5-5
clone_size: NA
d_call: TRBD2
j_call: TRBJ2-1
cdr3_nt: TGTGCCAGCAGCTTTCTTAGCGGGGGGATCAATGAGCAGTTCTTC
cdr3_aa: CASSFLSGGINEQFF

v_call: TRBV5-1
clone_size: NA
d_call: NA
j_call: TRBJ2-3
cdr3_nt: TGCGCCAGCAGCCGGGCCCCAGGATCAGATACGCAGTATTTT
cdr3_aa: CASSRAPGSDTQYF

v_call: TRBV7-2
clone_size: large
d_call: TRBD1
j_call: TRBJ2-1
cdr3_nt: TGTGCCAGCAGCGCAGGGACAGGGGGCTACAATGAGCAGTTCTTC
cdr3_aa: CASSAGTGGYNEQFF

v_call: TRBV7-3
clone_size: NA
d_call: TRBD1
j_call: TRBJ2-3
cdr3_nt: TGTGCCAGCAGCCCGACAGGGTTGAGCACAGATACGCAGTATTTT
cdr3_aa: CASSPTGLSTDTQYF

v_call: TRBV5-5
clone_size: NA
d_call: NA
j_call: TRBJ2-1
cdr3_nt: TGTGCCAGCAGCTTCAGGGCGGGTGAGCAGTTCTTC
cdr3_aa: CASSFRAGEQFF

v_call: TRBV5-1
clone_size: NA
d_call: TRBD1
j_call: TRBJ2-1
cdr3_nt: TGCGCCAGCAGCCAGGGGGTACTATCCTACAATGAGCAGTTCTTC
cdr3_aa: CASSQGVLSYNEQFF

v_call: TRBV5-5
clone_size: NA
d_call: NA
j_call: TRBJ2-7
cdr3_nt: TGTGCCAGCAGCTCTACGGGGACCTCCTACGAGCAGTACTTC
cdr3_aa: CASSSTGTSYEQYF

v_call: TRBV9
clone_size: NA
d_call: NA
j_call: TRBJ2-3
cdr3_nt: TGTGCCAGCTCCTCCTCGGGTAGCGCGACAGATACGCAGTATTTT
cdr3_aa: CASSSSGSATDTQYF

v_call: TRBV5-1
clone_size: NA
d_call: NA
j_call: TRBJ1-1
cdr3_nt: TGCGCCAGCAGCTTGGGTAACGGTAACACTGAAGCTTTCTTT
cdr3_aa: CASSLGNGNTEAFF

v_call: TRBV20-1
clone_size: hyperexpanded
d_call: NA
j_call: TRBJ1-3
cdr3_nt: TGCAGTGCTCGTGGAAACACCATATATTTT
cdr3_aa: CSARGNTIYF

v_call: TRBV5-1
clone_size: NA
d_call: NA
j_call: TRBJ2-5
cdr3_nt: TGCGCCAGCAGCTGGAGAGGGACGCGTCAAGAGACCCAGTACTTC
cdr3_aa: CASSWRGTRQETQYF

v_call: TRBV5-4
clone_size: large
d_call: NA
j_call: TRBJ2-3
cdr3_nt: TGTGCCAGCAGCTTGAGTTGGTCTGCCGAGGGAGATACGCAGTATTTT
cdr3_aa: CASSLSWSAEGDTQYF

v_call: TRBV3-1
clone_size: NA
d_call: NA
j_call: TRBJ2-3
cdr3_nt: TGTGCCAGCAGCCAAGATGATTCATCGCATCCTCTCCCAGATACGCAGTATTTT
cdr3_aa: CASSQDDSSHPLPDTQYF

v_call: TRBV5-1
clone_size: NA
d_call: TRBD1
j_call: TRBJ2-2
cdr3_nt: TGCGCCAGCAGCACGGGACAGGGACAAGCTGTTTTT
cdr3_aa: CASSTGQGQAVF

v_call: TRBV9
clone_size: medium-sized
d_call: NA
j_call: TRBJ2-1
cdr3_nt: TGTGCCAGCAGCGTAAGGGGGGGTAGCTCCTACAATGAGCAGTTCTTC
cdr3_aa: CASSVRGGSSYNEQFF

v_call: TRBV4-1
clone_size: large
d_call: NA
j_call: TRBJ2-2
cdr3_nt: TGCGCCAGCAGCCAAGTTGCGAACACCGGGGAGCTGTTTTTT
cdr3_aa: CASSQVANTGELFF

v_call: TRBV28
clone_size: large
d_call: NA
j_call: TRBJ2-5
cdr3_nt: TGTGCCAGCAGTTTATCTGTTAGGGGAAAAGAGACCCAGTACTTC
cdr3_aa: CASSLSVRGKETQYF

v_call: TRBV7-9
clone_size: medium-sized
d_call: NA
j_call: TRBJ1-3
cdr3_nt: TGTGCCAGCAGTGGACAGAATTCAGCTGGAAACACCATATATTTT
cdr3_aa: CASSGQNSAGNTIYF

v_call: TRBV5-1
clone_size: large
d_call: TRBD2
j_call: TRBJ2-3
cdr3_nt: TGCGCCAGCAGCTTTAAGCGGGGGATCGCGAATACGCAGTATTTT
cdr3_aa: CASSFKRGIANTQYF

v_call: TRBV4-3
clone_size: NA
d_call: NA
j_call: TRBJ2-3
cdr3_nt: TGCGCCAGCAGCTTGGGGGGAGACGGCACAGATACGCAGTATTTT
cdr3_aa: CASSLGGDGTDTQYF

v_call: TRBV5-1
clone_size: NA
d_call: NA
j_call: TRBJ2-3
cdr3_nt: TGCGCCAGCAGCTTGGAGGGGCAAAGCGCAGATACGCAGTATTTT
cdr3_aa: CASSLEGQSADTQYF

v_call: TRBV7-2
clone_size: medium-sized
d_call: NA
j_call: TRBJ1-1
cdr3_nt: TGTGCCAGCAGCCCGTCAGGGTGGGACACTGAAGCTTTCTTT
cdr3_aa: CASSPSGWDTEAFF

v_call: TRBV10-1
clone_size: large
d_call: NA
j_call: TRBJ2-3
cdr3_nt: TGCGCCAGCAGTGGAATTGGTACGCAGTATTTT
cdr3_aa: CASSGIGTQYF

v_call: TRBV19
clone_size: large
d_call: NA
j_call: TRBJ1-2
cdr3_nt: TGTGCCACCGCGGTTGACTCAGGGTACTATGGCTACACCTTC
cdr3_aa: CATAVDSGYYGYTF

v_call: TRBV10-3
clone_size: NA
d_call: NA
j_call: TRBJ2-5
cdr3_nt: TGTGCCATCCACGGGGACGAAGAGACCCAGTACTTC
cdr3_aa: CAIHGDEETQYF

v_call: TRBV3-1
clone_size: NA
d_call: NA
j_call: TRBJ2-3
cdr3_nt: TGTGCCAGCAACTCACGGGGCAGCACAGATACGCAGTATTTT
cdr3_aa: CASNSRGSTDTQYF

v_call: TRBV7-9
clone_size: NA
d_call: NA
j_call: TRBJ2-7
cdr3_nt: TGTGCCAGCAGCATCCGGTCCACCGAGCAGTACTTC
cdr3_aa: CASSIRSTEQYF

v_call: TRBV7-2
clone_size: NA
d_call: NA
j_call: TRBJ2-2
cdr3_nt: TGTGCCAGCAGCCCTTACACCGGGGAGCTGTTTTTT
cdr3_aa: CASSPYTGELFF

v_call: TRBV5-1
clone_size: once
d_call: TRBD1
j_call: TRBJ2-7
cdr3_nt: TGCGCCAGCAGCCCCTTAACAGGGGGCTTAGGCTACGAGCAGTACTTC
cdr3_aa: CASSPLTGGLGYEQYF

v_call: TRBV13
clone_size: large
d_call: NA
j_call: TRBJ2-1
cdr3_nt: TGTGCCAGCAGCCCCCAGAATGAGCAGTTCTTC
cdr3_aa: CASSPQNEQFF

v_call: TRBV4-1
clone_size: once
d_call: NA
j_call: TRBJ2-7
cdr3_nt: TGCGCCAGCAGCCAAGAGTACCCGGCGGTGTACGAGCAGTACTTC
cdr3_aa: CASSQEYPAVYEQYF

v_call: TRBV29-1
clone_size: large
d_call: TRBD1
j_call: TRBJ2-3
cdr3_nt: TGCAGCGCCGGACAGGGGGCGCAGAAAGGCACAGATACGCAGTATTTT
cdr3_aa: CSAGQGAQKGTDTQYF